This entry lists 29 T cell receptor beta chains sequenced from one sample in a study of technical replicates of blood from a handful of donors. Assay: immunoSEQ multiplex PCR; the TCRdb copy retains only in-frame clones and omits some. The repertoire includes about 84,000 clones, 95% to 98% of them detected once, and 0.15% sits in the top ten. The sample taken for sequencing was T cells isolated from PBMCs. These receptors all come from a human donor in good health.

The CDR3 bases are TGTGCCAGTAGGGCAGGGACAGGTGGGGACTATGGCTACACCTTC. The encoded protein is CASRAGTGGDYGYTF. The chain has TRBV19 and TRBJ1-2, with 8 bases identical to TRBD1. In germline, CDR1 is LNHDA, CDR2 SQIVND (reference sequence). This CDR3 contains 15 residues. The ends lost 6 bases at V and 3 bases at J; junction bases unmatched: 9.

The chain is built from TRBV7-9 and TRBJ1-4; D might be TRBD1 (5 bases). The germline V and J ends were trimmed by 5 bases and 0 bases, with 13 bases remaining between them. The CDR3 length is 16 residues. CDR1 is SEHNR and CDR2 is FQNEAQ in the germline V gene (reference sequence). The CDR3 DNA sequence: TGTGCCAGCAGCCCCCCGGGGGACCCAACTAATGAAAAACTGTTTTTT. It encodes CASSPPGDPTNEKLFF. The entire variable domain, with the rest obtained from reference TRBV7-9 and TRBJ1-4, is as follows: DTGVSQNPRHKITKRGQNVTFRCDPISEHNRLYWYRQTLGQGPEFLTYFQNEAQLEKSRLLSDRFSAERPKGSFSTLEIQRTEQGDSAMYLCASSPPGDPTNEKLFFGSGTQLSVL.

V is TRBV29-1 and J is TRBJ2-5; tentatively, D is TRBD1 (5 bases). The CDR3 loop spans 12 amino acids. In germline, CDR1 is SQVTM, CDR2 ANQGSEA. V was clipped by 1 base and J by 2 bases, with 5 bases between them. CDR3 in DNA: TGCAGCGTTGAAGGACAGCAAGAGACCCAGTACTTC. Protein sequence: CSVEGQQETQYF.

The rearrangement links TRBV27 to TRBJ2-5; 9 bases fit TRBD2. The J call may not be correct, given that the DNA end is closer to TRBJ2-7. Germline CDR1 and CDR2: MNHEY and SMNVEV (reference sequence). CDR3 size: 15 residues. CDR3 DNA: TGTGCCAGCAGTTTATCTAGCGGGAGAGGGTACGAGCAGTACTTC. Translation: CASSLSSGRGYEQYF.

This chain joins TRBV11-2 and TRBJ1-2; TRBD1 matches 7 bases. J was trimmed by 7 bases and V by 1 base; bases with no gene match: 9. Germline CDR1 and CDR2: SGHAT and FQNNGV. This CDR3 is built from 15 residues. The CDR3 is CASSLGDSFRGGYTF. The CDR3 DNA reads as TGTGCCAGCAGCTTAGGGGACAGTTTCAGGGGTGGCTACACCTTC.

This sequence joins TRBV28 and TRBJ1-3; possible D gene TRBD1, 5 bases. Germline V gives CDR1 MDHEN, CDR2 SYDVKM. CDR3 length equals 14 residues. The V end lost 5 bases, the J end lost 2 bases, and 10 bases lay between the germline ends. CDR3 DNA sequence: TGTGCCAGCAGTCCGGGGGGTCCTGGAAACACCATATATTTT. The encoded protein is CASSPGGPGNTIYF.

The V gene is TRBV6-5, the J gene TRBJ2-3; perhaps TRBD2 as D (5 bases). This CDR3 region has 13 residues. V lost 6 bases to trimming and J lost 6 bases, with 13 bases between them. Germline values: CDR1 MNHEY, CDR2 SVGAGI. DNA for the CDR3: TGTGCCAGCAGGGGGAGTGAGGTCGATACGCAGTATTTT. Its protein is CASRGSEVDTQYF.

The table lists this clone with a count of one. V usage is TRBV29-1 and J usage is TRBJ2-7, with 8 nucleotides matching TRBD1. The CDR3 has 14 residues. Germline V gene data show CDR1 as SQVTM and CDR2 as ANQGSEA. The V gene end was trimmed by 4 bases and the J gene end by 0 bases; junction bases not matched to a gene: 5. CDR3 DNA: TGCAGCGTTGGTTCGACAGGGGCCTCCTACGAGCAGTACTTC. This translates into CSVGSTGASYEQYF.

The genes are TRBV14 and TRBJ2-2, with 10 bases that match TRBD2. J lost 0 bases, V lost 3 bases, and 4 bases had no gene match. CDR3 length equals 17 residues. Germline V CDR1 and CDR2: SGHDN, FVKESK. CDR3 sequence (DNA): TGTGCCAGCAGCCACCTCGGACTAGCGGCGAACACCGGGGAGCTGTTTTTT. This codes for CASSHLGLAANTGELFF.

The genes are TRBV6-4 and TRBJ1-6, with 8 bases that match TRBD1. This CDR3 spans 15 amino acids. Germline trimming cut 3 bases from V and 7 bases from J; bases unmatched to any gene: 5. CDR1 and CDR2 from the germline V gene are MRHNA and SNTAGT. This CDR3 is CASSESGQENSPLHF. The CDR3 DNA is TGTGCCAGCAGTGAATCGGGACAGGAGAATTCACCCCTCCACTTT.

V is TRBV5-1 and J is TRBJ1-2; 11 positions agree with TRBD1. The CDR3 has 15 amino acids. V lost 1 base and J lost 7; bases outside the gene matches: 6. The germline gives CDR1 SGHRS, CDR2 YFSETQ. In DNA form, the CDR3 reads TGCGCCAGCAGCTTGTCCCCGGGGACAGGGGGTGGCTACACCTTC. It yields the protein CASSLSPGTGGGYTF.

This clone is a singleton in its sample. The chain employs TRBV11-2 and TRBJ2-7; 8 bases are shared with TRBD1. This CDR3 is built from 15 residues. CDR1 SGHAT and CDR2 FQNNGV come from the germline V gene. V was pared by 3 bases and J by 0 bases, with 4 bases of the junction left unmatched. The CDR3 here is CASSFGTGPSYEQYF. Here the CDR3 DNA reads TGTGCCAGCAGCTTCGGGACAGGACCCTCCTACGAGCAGTACTTC.

The genes are TRBV7-9 and TRBJ1-1; D remains unclear. This CDR3 spans 11 amino acids. CDR1 SEHNR and CDR2 FQNEAQ come from the germline V gene (reference sequence). V was shortened by 7 bases and J by 4 bases, with 7 bases between the two germline ends. The CDR3 region is CASTSGTEAFF. The CDR3 DNA reads TGTGCCAGCACCTCGGGCACTGAAGCTTTCTTT.

This rearrangement joins TRBV25-1 to TRBJ1-3, with no clear D. CDR3 length: 13 residues. V shed 4 bases and J shed 2 bases, with 6 bases lying between them. Germline CDR1 MGHDK, CDR2 SYGVNS. Here the CDR3 DNA reads TGTGCCAGCAGTGCGGGGACTGGAAACACCATATATTTT. Encoded protein: CASSAGTGNTIYF.

This sequence joins TRBV4-1 and TRBJ1-2, with TRBD1 matching 11 bases. The CDR3 contains 15 residues. The germline CDR1 and CDR2 sequences are MGHRA and YSYEKL. J gave up 8 bases and V 4 bases, and 9 bases lay outside the gene matches. The chain's CDR3 is CASSLVGQGARGYTF. As DNA, the CDR3 is TGCGCCAGCAGCCTCGTAGGACAGGGGGCGAGGGGCTACACCTTC.

CDR3 sequence reads: CASSPLAVPEAFF. CDR3 sequence (DNA): TGTGCCAGCAGCCCACTGGCGGTCCCTGAAGCTTTCTTT. The chain employs TRBV13 and TRBJ1-1, with no clear D. V lost 5 bases to trimming and J lost 6 bases, with 13 bases between them. The CDR3 runs 13 residues. Germline CDR1 is PRHDT and CDR2 is FYEKMQ (reference sequence).

The chain joins TRBV6-5 to TRBJ1-1; a possible D gene is TRBD1 (5 bases). Trimming took off 6 bases at V and 5 bases at J, with 10 bases between the two ends. This CDR3 spans 12 amino acids. Germline V gene sequence: CDR1 MNHEY, CDR2 SVGAGI. In nucleotides, the CDR3 is TGTGCCAGCAGCATCGGGGGAACTGAAGCTTTCTTT. The encoded protein is CASSIGGTEAFF.

This chain links TRBV7-8 with TRBJ2-3, with D possibly matching TRBD1 (6 bases). The CDR3 sequence is 16 residues long. Trimming removed 6 bases from V and 0 bases from J, with 16 bases in between. Germline-derived CDR1 and CDR2 are SGHVS and FQNEAQ. As DNA, the CDR3 is TGTGCCAGCAGGGACAGTTTGGGGATGAGCACAGATACGCAGTATTTT. Translated, it gives CASRDSLGMSTDTQYF.

This chain connects TRBV9 to TRBJ2-7; TRBD1 might be the D (6 bases). CDR1 and CDR2 from the germline V gene are SGDLS and YYNGEE. V lost 0 bases to trimming and J lost 0 bases, with 13 bases between them. The CDR3 is made up of 16 amino acids. The CDR3 spells CASSVGGRGTSYEQYF. In DNA form, the CDR3 reads TGTGCCAGCAGCGTAGGTGGCAGGGGAACCTCCTACGAGCAGTACTTC.

This chain joins TRBV6-1 and TRBJ2-5, with D perhaps TRBD1 (7 bases). The CDR3 totals 15 residues. Germline values: CDR1 MNHNS, CDR2 SASEGT. V lost 8 bases and J 4 bases, leaving 20 bases between the germline ends. CDR3 sequence reads: CASGGRQGGRETQYF. As DNA, the CDR3 is TGTGCCAGCGGCGGACGGCAGGGGGGTAGAGAGACCCAGTACTTC.

The J gene is TRBJ2-1, the V gene TRBV28, with 9 bases fitting TRBD1. The J segment lost 1 base and the V segment lost 6 bases, leaving 7 bases of the junction unmatched. Germline V lookup: CDR1 MDHEN, CDR2 SYDVKM. This CDR3 comprises 16 residues. CDR3 amino acids: CASSWGQGGSYNEQFF. The CDR3 coding sequence is TGTGCCAGCAGCTGGGGACAGGGAGGGTCCTACAATGAGCAGTTCTTC.

V usage is TRBV5-1 and J usage is TRBJ2-7, with a tentative D call TRBD2 (6 bases). Germline CDR1 SGHRS, CDR2 YFSETQ. V was pared by 2 bases and J by 4 bases, with 13 bases between. The CDR3 totals 14 residues. In nucleotides, the CDR3 is TGCGCCAGCAGCTTCGTGGGAGGAAATTACGAGCAGTACTTC. This gives the protein CASSFVGGNYEQYF. The full variable domain, with the rest looked up from reference TRBV5-1 and TRBJ2-7, is KAGVTQTPRYLIKTRGQQVTLSCSPISGHRSVSWYQQTPGQGLQFLFEYFSETQRNKGNFPGRFSGRQFSNSRSEMNVSTLELGDSALYLCASSFVGGNYEQYFGPGTRLTVT.

This chain connects TRBV5-8 to TRBJ1-1; D is unresolved. The germline CDR1 and CDR2 sequences are SGHTS and YDEGEE. The CDR3 loop spans 12 amino acids. Trimming took 4 bases from V and 7 from J, leaving 11 bases between them. This chain's CDR3 is CASSTFSGEAFF. DNA of the CDR3: TGTGCCAGCAGCACCTTTAGCGGTGAAGCTTTCTTT.

The rearrangement joins TRBV5-4 to TRBJ2-3; no firm D call. The CDR3 covers 14 residues. The V and J ends lost 0 bases and 2 bases respectively, with 7 bases between them. CDR1 is SGHNT and CDR2 is YYREEE in the germline V gene (reference sequence). CDR3 sequence reads: CASSLVEPTDTQYF. CDR3 DNA: TGTGCCAGCAGCTTGGTAGAACCCACAGATACGCAGTATTTT.

The genes are TRBV19 and TRBJ2-7; 8 nucleotides match TRBD1. Germline V gene data show CDR1 as LNHDA and CDR2 as SQIVND (reference sequence). The CDR3 consists of 15 residues. Trimming took 5 bases from V and 3 from J; bases not matched to a gene: 9. As DNA, the CDR3 is TGTGCCAGTAGTGATCATCCGGGACAGGTCTACGAGCAGTACTTC. As protein: CASSDHPGQVYEQYF.

The chain recombines TRBV6-6 with TRBJ2-2; 10 positions agree with TRBD1. The CDR3 totals 16 residues. With 5 bases clipped from V and 5 bases from J, the junction kept 8 bases outside the gene matches. From germline, CDR1 is MNHNY and CDR2 SVGAGI (reference sequence). The CDR3 nucleotides are TGTGCCAGCAGTAGCGGGGGACAGGGGAGGACCGGGGAGCTGTTTTTT. This encodes CASSSGGQGRTGELFF.

This chain joins TRBV5-1 and TRBJ1-4, with 7 nucleotides matching TRBD1. CDR1 is SGHRS and CDR2 is YFSETQ in the germline V gene. The junction had 11 bases not matched to a gene; V was cut back by 7 bases and J by 8 bases. The CDR3 runs to 14 residues. Written as DNA, the CDR3 is TGCGCCAGCGACCCGACAGGGTTCAGCGAAAAACTGTTTTTT. This codes for CASDPTGFSEKLFF.

The V gene is TRBV2, the J gene TRBJ2-5, with TRBD2 as a possible D gene (7 bases). Per germline, CDR1 SNHLY and CDR2 FYNNEI. This CDR3 spans 13 amino acids. The V end lost 10 bases, the J end lost 4 bases, and 16 bases lay between the germline ends. CDR3 DNA sequence: TGTGCCATCCACTGGGGAGGGGGAGAGACCCAGTACTTC. As protein: CAIHWGGGETQYF.

The count of this clone is one. The chain uses TRBV19 and TRBJ2-5, with a weak D call TRBD1 (6 bases). The V gene lost 6 bases and the J gene lost 4 bases, with 12 bases spanning the gap. This CDR3 has 13 residues. The germline gives CDR1 LNHDA, CDR2 SQIVND (reference sequence). This CDR3 is CASSPRGSETQYF. The CDR3 coding sequence is TGTGCCAGTAGCCCCAGGGGCTCAGAGACCCAGTACTTC.